This T cell receptor (beta chain) originates from a study of regulatory T cells in long-lasting Graves disease. Study-wide points: Sampling was limited to peripheral blood rather than thyroid tissue.

From germline, CDR1 is DFQATT and CDR2 SNEGSKA (reference sequence). CDR3 length: 18 amino acids. This clonotype was seen ten or more times. The antigen is unknown. Arm-PCR of CDR3 regions with iRepertoire HTBI primers generated TCR beta libraries. Using its own MiXCR run on the multiplex PCR reads, TCRdb lists one record per CDR3 protein. The sample lists about 400,000 distinct CDR3 sequences; about a sixth were seen once. The time point denotes: newly diagnosed GD, antithyroid drugs for less than 3 months. PBMC-extracted RNA yielded the TCR library. The data were also submitted as part of a second study, on T cells in Graves' hyperthyroidism and ophthalmopathy. This second report adds: The study excluded patients with uncontrolled infection, other autoimmune disease, pregnancy or lactation.

Specimen: peripheral blood mononuclear cells (PBMCs), collected at new diagnosis, from a patient treated with antithyroid drugs. This TCR was sampled from a woman aged 18-29 years with Graves disease. The genes are TRBV20-1 and TRBJ2-3, with TRBD1 as a possible D gene (6 bases). The better agreement between TRBJ2-1 and the DNA end casts doubt on the J call. CDR3 coding DNA: TGCAGTGCTAGTCCCGTAACCCCAGGGGTTTTACGGGAAGGGGAGCAGTTCTTC. Translating gives CSASPVTPGVLREGEQFF.